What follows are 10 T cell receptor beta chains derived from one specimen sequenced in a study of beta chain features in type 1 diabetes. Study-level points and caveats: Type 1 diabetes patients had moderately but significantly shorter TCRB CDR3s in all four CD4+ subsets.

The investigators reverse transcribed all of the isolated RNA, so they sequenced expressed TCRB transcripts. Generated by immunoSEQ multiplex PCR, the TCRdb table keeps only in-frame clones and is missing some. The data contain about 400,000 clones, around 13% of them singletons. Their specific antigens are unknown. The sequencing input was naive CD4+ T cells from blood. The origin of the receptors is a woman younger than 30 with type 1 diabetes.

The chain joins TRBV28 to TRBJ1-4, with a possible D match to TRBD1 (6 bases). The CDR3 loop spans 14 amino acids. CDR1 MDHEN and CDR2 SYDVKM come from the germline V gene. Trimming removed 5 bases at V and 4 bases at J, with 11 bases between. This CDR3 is CASSTGQHNEKLFF. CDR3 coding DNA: TGTGCCAGCAGTACCGGACAGCATAATGAAAAACTGTTTTTT. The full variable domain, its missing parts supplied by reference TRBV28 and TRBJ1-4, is DVKVTQSSRYLVKRTGEKVFLECVQDMDHENMFWYRQDPGLGLRLIYFSYDVKMKEKGDIPEGYSVSREKKERFSLILESASTNQTSMYLCASSTGQHNEKLFFGSGTQLSVL.

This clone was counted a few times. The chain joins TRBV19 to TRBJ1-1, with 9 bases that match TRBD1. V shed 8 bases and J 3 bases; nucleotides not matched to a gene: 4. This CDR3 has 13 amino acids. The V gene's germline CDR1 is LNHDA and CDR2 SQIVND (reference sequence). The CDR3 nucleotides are TGTGCCAGTTGCCGGGACAGGGACACTGAAGCTTTCTTT. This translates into CASCRDRDTEAFF.

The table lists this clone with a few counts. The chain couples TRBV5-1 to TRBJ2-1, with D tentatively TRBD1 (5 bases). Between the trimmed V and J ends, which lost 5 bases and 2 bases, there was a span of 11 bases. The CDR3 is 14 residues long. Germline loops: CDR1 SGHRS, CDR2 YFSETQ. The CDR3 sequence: CASRGRGTYNEQFF. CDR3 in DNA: TGCGCCAGCAGGGGGCGAGGAACCTACAATGAGCAGTTCTTC.

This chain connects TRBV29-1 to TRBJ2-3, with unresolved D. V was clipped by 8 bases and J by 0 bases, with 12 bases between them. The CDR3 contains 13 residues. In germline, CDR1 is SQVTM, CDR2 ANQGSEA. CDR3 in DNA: TGCAGCCTTACGGTTACTAGCACAGATACGCAGTATTTT. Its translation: CSLTVTSTDTQYF.

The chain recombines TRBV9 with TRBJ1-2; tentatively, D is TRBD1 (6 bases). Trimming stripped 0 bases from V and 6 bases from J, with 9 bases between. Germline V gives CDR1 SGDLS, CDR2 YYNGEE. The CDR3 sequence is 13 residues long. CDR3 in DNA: TGTGCCAGCAGCGTAGTAGGGGGTCATGGCTACACCTTC. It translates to CASSVVGGHGYTF.

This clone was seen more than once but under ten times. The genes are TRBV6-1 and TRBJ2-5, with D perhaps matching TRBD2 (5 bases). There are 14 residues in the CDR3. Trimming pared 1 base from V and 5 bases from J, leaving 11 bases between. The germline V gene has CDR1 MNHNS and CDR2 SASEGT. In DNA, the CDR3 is TGTGCCAGCAGTGAAGGAGGGAGTGTCGAGACCCAGTACTTC. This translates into CASSEGGSVETQYF.

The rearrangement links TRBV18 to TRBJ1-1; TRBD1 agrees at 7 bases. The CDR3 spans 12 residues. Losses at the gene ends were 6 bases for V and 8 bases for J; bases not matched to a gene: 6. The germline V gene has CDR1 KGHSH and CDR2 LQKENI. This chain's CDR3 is CASSPRTGEAFF. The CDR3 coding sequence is TGTGCCAGCTCTCCAAGGACAGGCGAAGCTTTCTTT.

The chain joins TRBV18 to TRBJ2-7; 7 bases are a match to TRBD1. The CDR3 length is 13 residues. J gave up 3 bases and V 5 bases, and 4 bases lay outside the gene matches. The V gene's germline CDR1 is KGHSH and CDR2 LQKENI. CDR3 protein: CASSSGTDYEQYF. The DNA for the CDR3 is TGTGCCAGCTCATCCGGGACAGACTACGAGCAGTACTTC.

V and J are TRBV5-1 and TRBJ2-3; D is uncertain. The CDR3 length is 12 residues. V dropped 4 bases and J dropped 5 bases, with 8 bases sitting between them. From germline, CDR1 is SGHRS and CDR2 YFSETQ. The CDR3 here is CASSTARDTQYF. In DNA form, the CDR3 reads TGCGCCAGCAGCACTGCGCGAGATACGCAGTATTTT.

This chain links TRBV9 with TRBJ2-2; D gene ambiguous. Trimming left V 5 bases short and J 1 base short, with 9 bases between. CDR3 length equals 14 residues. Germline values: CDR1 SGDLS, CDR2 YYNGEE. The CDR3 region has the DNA TGTGCCAGCAGGGGCACACTGAACACCGGGGAGCTGTTTTTT. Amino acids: CASRGTLNTGELFF. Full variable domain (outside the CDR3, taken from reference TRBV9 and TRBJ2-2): DSGVTQTPKHLITATGQRVTLRCSPRSGDLSVYWYQQSLDQGLQFLIQYYNGEERAKGNILERFSAQQFPDLHSELNLSSLELGDSALYFCASRGTLNTGELFFGEGSRLTVL.